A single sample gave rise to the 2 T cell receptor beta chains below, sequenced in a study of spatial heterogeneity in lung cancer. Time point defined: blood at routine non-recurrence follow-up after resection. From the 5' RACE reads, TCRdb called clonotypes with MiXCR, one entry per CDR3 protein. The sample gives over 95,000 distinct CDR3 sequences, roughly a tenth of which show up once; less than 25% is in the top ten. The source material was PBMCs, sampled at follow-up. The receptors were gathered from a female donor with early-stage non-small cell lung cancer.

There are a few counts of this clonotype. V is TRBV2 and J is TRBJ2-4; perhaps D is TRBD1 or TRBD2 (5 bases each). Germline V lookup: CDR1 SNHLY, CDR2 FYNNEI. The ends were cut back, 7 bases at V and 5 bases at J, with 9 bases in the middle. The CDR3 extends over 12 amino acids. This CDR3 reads CASKPGQNIQYF. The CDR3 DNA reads TGTGCCAGCAAGCCGGGACAAAACATTCAGTACTTC.

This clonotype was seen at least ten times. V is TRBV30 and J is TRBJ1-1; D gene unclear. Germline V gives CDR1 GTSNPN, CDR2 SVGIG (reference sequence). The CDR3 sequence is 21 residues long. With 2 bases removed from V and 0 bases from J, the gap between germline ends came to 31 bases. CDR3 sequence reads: CAWSSLASQVPSSPLNTEAFF. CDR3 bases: TGTGCCTGGAGTAGCCTCGCGAGTCAGGTCCCGTCTTCTCCTTTGAACACTGAAGCTTTCTTT.